Listed below are T cell receptor beta chains from one sample, sequenced in a study of response to subunit inactivated influenza vaccine. TCRdb reanalysed the RT-PCR reads using MiXCR and keeps one entry per CDR3 protein. The repertoire holds roughly 670,000 distinct CDR3 sequences, with about 15% as singletons. The sequencing here drew on PBMCs from blood, taken 14 to 15 days before vaccination. These TCRs come from a man aged 50 to 59 who received an inactivated influenza vaccine. Each CDR3 is given with its conserved first and last residue. D genes are given only for firm matches. Expanded clones are given a class, and other clones once, few, many or no size at all.

size | J | V | D | CDR3 | DNA
- | TRBJ1-1 | TRBV9 | TRBD1 | CASSPRQGRNTEAFF | TGTGCCAGCAGCCCACGACAGGGCCGGAACACTGAAGCTTTCTTT
- | TRBJ2-5 | TRBV7-2 | TRBD1 | CASSLWDRQETQYF | TGTGCCAGCAGCTTATGGGACAGGCAAGAGACCCAGTACTTC
- | TRBJ2-7 | TRBV28 | - | CASRRRHSRGRLSLSYEQYF | TGTGCCAGCAGACGTAGGCATTCGCGGGGCAGGCTTTCTCTTTCCTACGAGCAGTACTTC
- | TRBJ2-5 | TRBV29-1 | - | CSAARQGGETQYF | TGCAGCGCCGCGAGGCAGGGAGGCGAGACCCAGTACTTC
- | TRBJ2-3 | TRBV11-1 | - | CASSINLGDTQYF | TGTGCCAGCAGTATTAACCTAGGAGATACGCAGTATTTT
- | TRBJ2-1 | TRBV20-1 | - | CSATTRGGTYNEQFF | TGCAGTGCTACTACAAGGGGGGGTACCTACAATGAGCAGTTCTTC
- | TRBJ1-2 | TRBV4-1 | TRBD1 | CASSQDRRAGYGYTF | TGCGCCAGCAGCCAGGACAGGCGGGCAGGATATGGCTACACCTTC
- | TRBJ2-1 | TRBV24-1 | TRBD2 | CATSLGTSGGNEQFF | TGTGCCACTAGTCTCGGGACTAGCGGGGGCAATGAGCAGTTCTTC
many | TRBJ1-1 | TRBV7-2 | - | CASSLPTHRLGAFF | TGTGCCAGCAGCTTACCAACCCACAGATTGGGGGCTTTCTTT
- | TRBJ2-7 | TRBV10-2 | TRBD1 | CASRQDRGSSYEQYF | TGCGCCAGCAGGCAGGACAGGGGATCCTCCTACGAGCAGTACTTC
few | TRBJ2-7 | TRBV9 | - | CASSVKGSTSYEQYF | TGTGCCAGCAGCGTTAAAGGGTCCACCAGCTACGAGCAGTACTTC
- | TRBJ2-6 | TRBV5-1 | - | CASSLNSGSGANVLTF | TGCGCCAGCAGCTTGAATTCGGGGTCTGGGGCCAACGTCCTGACTTTC
many | TRBJ1-2 | TRBV12-3/TRBV12-4 | - | CASTPEGVGGYTF | TGTGCCAGCACCCCTGAGGGGGTAGGCGGCTACACCTTC
- | TRBJ2-2 | TRBV12-3/TRBV12-4 | TRBD2 | CASRAGGGTGELFF | TGTGCCAGCAGAGCGGGGGGCGGGACCGGGGAGCTGTTTTTT
few | TRBJ1-2 | TRBV7-8 | TRBD1 | CASSRMTGDGYTF | TGTGCCAGCAGCAGAATGACAGGGGACGGCTACACCTTC
few | TRBJ2-1 | TRBV6-1 | TRBD2 | CASSDERGAILYNEQFF | TGTGCCAGCAGTGACGAGCGGGGGGCTATCCTCTACAATGAGCAGTTCTTC
few | TRBJ2-1 | TRBV7-9 | TRBD2 | CASSITSGGANEQFF | TGTGCCAGCAGCATTACTAGCGGGGGGGCCAATGAGCAGTTCTTC
- | TRBJ2-3 | TRBV6-1 | - | CASSRTASPPDTQYF | TGTGCCAGCAGCCGAACTGCTTCCCCACCAGATACGCAGTATTTT
few | TRBJ2-3 | TRBV29-1 | - | CSVELEYSPSTDTQYF | TGCAGCGTTGAACTCGAATACAGCCCCAGCACAGATACGCAGTATTTT
few | TRBJ1-1 | TRBV6-1 | - | CASGEQVNTEAFF | TGTGCCAGCGGGGAACAGGTGAACACTGAAGCTTTCTTT
few | TRBJ1-6 | TRBV7-9 | - | CASSGRGGSYNSPLHF | TGTGCCAGCAGCGGCCGAGGGGGGTCCTATAATTCACCCCTCCACTTT
few | TRBJ2-1 | TRBV20-1 | - | CSARVLGGDEQFF | TGCAGTGCTAGAGTCCTAGGGGGAGATGAGCAGTTCTTC
few | TRBJ2-2 | TRBV12-3/TRBV12-4 | TRBD2 | CASSPLAGSTGELFF | TGTGCCAGCAGCCCTCTAGCGGGGTCCACCGGGGAGCTGTTTTTT
many | TRBJ2-7 | TRBV5-1 | - | CASSLGGASYEQYF | TGTGCCAGCAGTTTAGGGGGAGCCTCCTACGAGCAGTACTTC
- | TRBJ1-2 | TRBV2 | TRBD1 | CASSSGTASYGYTF | TGTGCCAGCAGTTCGGGGACAGCCTCCTATGGCTACACCTTC
- | TRBJ1-2 | TRBV6-2/TRBV6-3 | - | CASSYLGRTEHYGYTF | TGTGCCAGCAGTTACCTCGGTCGGACAGAACACTATGGCTACACCTTC
few | TRBJ2-5 | TRBV6-1 | TRBD2 | CASSGTSGSRETQYF | TGTGCCAGCTCCGGAACTAGCGGGAGTAGAGAGACCCAGTACTTC
few | TRBJ1-3 | TRBV28 | - | CASSSPGGRGGNTIYF | TGTGCCAGCAGTTCCCCCGGGGGGCGAGGTGGAAACACCATATATTTT
few | TRBJ2-7 | TRBV27 | TRBD2 | CASSPGLAALYEQYF | TGTGCCAGCAGTCCGGGACTAGCGGCCCTATACGAGCAGTACTTC
- | TRBJ1-2 | TRBV5-5 | - | CASSLALQTTNYGYTF | TGTGCCAGCAGCTTGGCGCTACAGACCACTAACTATGGCTACACCTTC
few | TRBJ2-5 | TRBV28 | TRBD2 | CASSSPGRVQETQYF | TGTGCCAGCAGTTCTCCCGGGAGGGTACAAGAGACCCAGTACTTC
few | TRBJ2-7 | TRBV12-3/TRBV12-4 | - | CASSLEGGVYEQYF | TGTGCCAGCAGTTTAGAGGGGGGGGTCTACGAGCAGTACTTC
- | TRBJ1-5 | TRBV28 | TRBD1 | CASSQITGGFQPQHF | TGTGCCAGCAGTCAAATCACAGGGGGCTTTCAGCCCCAGCATTTT
many | TRBJ2-1 | TRBV7-2 | TRBD1 | CASSLDRGTYNEQFF | TGCGCCAGCAGCTTAGACAGGGGAACCTACAATGAGCAGTTCTTC
- | TRBJ2-3 | TRBV20-1 | - | CSASKARDTQYF | TGCAGTGCTAGTAAGGCACGAGATACGCAGTATTTT
- | TRBJ2-7 | TRBV7-9 | - | CASTDVGLTYEQYF | TGTGCCAGCACCGACGTCGGTCTGACCTACGAGCAGTACTTC
few | TRBJ2-7 | TRBV6-5 | - | CASSYSNGGSAYEQYF | TGTGCCAGCAGTTACTCGAATGGCGGGTCCGCCTACGAGCAGTACTTC
few | TRBJ2-3 | TRBV12-3/TRBV12-4 | - | CASSLRGRWDAQYF | TGTGCCAGCAGTCTTCGGGGACGGTGGGATGCGCAGTATTTT
many | TRBJ1-1 | TRBV7-9 | - | CASSRYTEAFF | TGTGCCAGCAGCCGCTACACTGAAGCTTTCTTT
- | TRBJ2-3 | TRBV7-2 | TRBD2 | CASSSLAGLNTDTQYF | TGTGCCAGCAGCTCTCTAGCGGGGTTGAACACAGATACGCAGTATTTT
- | TRBJ2-3 | TRBV7-9 | TRBD2 | CASSLLAGESDTQYF | TGTGCCAGCAGTCTACTAGCGGGGGAGTCAGATACGCAGTATTTT
many | TRBJ2-1 | TRBV28 | - | CASSFNEQFF | TGTGCCAGCAGTTTTAATGAGCAGTTCTTC
- | TRBJ2-7 | TRBV28 | - | CASTERLSSYEQYF | TGTGCCAGCACCGAGAGGCTCAGCTCCTACGAGCAGTACTTC
- | TRBJ1-2 | TRBV5-4 | - | CASSLERLYGYTF | TGTGCCAGCAGCTTGGAGAGGCTCTATGGCTACACCTTC
many | TRBJ2-5 | TRBV12-3/TRBV12-4 | - | CASSSGARETQYF | TGTGCCAGCAGTTCCGGGGCGCGCGAGACCCAGTACTTC
few | TRBJ1-1 | TRBV5-1 | - | CASSLAADNTEAFF | TGCGCCAGCAGCTTGGCCGCGGATAACACTGAAGCTTTCTTT
few | TRBJ1-2 | TRBV9 | - | CASSVAGGDYGYTF | TGTGCCAGCAGCGTAGCGGGAGGGGACTATGGCTACACCTTC
- | TRBJ2-7 | TRBV5-1 | TRBD1 | CASSWTGTGDEQYF | TGCGCCAGCAGCTGGACCGGGACAGGGGACGAGCAGTACTTC
few | TRBJ2-1 | TRBV4-3 | - | CASSQFSGSFSYNEQFF | TGCGCCAGCAGCCAATTCTCGGGATCCTTCTCCTACAATGAGCAGTTCTTC
few | TRBJ2-1 | TRBV4-2 | TRBD2 | CASSQDRGLARGNEQFF | TGTGCCAGCAGCCAAGATCGGGGACTAGCTCGGGGTAATGAGCAGTTCTTC
- | TRBJ2-7 | TRBV2 | - | CASSEKGVSSYEQYF | TGTGCCAGCAGTGAAAAGGGAGTCTCTTCCTACGAGCAGTACTTC
few | TRBJ2-5 | TRBV5-1 | TRBD2 | CASSLEVSGGLNQETQYF | TGCGCCAGCAGCTTGGAGGTTAGCGGGGGGCTAAACCAAGAGACCCAGTACTTC
many | TRBJ2-2 | TRBV7-8 | - | CASSFPVTAGELFF | TGTGCCAGCAGCTTTCCCGTGACAGCCGGGGAGCTGTTTTTT
few | TRBJ2-3 | TRBV2 | - | CASKGLSADTQYF | TGTGCCAGCAAGGGCCTTTCCGCAGATACGCAGTATTTT
many | TRBJ2-7 | TRBV27 | TRBD2 | CASSLVSGGSSYEQYF | TGTGCCAGCAGTTTAGTGTCCGGGGGGAGCTCCTACGAGCAGTACTTC
many | TRBJ2-5 | TRBV29-1 | - | CSGRPGSQETQYF | TGCAGCGGCAGGCCCGGTTCCCAAGAGACCCAGTACTTC